A selection of T cell receptor beta chains follows, all from one sample in a study of regulatory T cells in long-lasting Graves disease. TCRdb re-analysed the multiplex PCR reads in MiXCR, keeping a single row per CDR3 protein. The sample lists fewer than 350,000 distinct CDR3 sequences; 15% to 20% were seen once. This specimen consisted of peripheral blood mononuclear cells (PBMCs), obtained at new diagnosis, from a patient treated with antithyroid drugs. These receptor sequences come from a female donor with Graves disease. Both conserved end residues are part of each CDR3. D genes are given only for firm matches. For some rows the clone size is stated as once, few or many, or as a class when expanded; others skip it.

cdr3_nt,cdr3_aa,v_call,d_call,j_call,clone_size
TGTGCCAGCAGGGACTCTGGAAACACCATATATTTT,CASRDSGNTIYF,TRBV12-3/TRBV12-4,-,TRBJ1-3,many
TGTGCCAGCAGCTCTCGGGACAGCTTGAACACTGAAGCTTTCTTT,CASSSRDSLNTEAFF,TRBV11-2,TRBD1,TRBJ1-1,few
TGTGCCAGCAGTCTCTCTAGCGGGAGCACAGATACGCAGTATTTT,CASSLSSGSTDTQYF,TRBV28,TRBD2,TRBJ2-3,many
TGTGCCAGCAGTGTTCGCGCCCACAGGGAACGCACAGATACGCAGTATTTT,CASSVRAHRERTDTQYF,TRBV2,-,TRBJ2-3,many
TGTGCCAGTAGTATAGACCGTGAAGGACTAGCGGGAGGGCGTAACGACAATGAGCAGTTCTTC,CASSIDREGLAGGRNDNEQFF,TRBV19,TRBD2,TRBJ2-1,-
TGTGCCAGCAGGCCCTCAGGGGCCCGGGGTATCGGCGAGCAGTACTTC,CASRPSGARGIGEQYF,TRBV28,-,TRBJ2-7,many
TGTGCCAGCAGCCTCGGGACAAACTACAATGAGCAGTTCTTC,CASSLGTNYNEQFF,TRBV5-6,-,TRBJ2-1,many
TGTGCCAGCAGCTTAGCGCGATCCGGCGAGCGGGAGGGCCGGAATACGCAGTATTTT,CASSLARSGEREGRNTQYF,TRBV7-2,TRBD2,TRBJ2-3,-
TGTGCCAGCATATTGCGGACGAACACCGGGGAGCTGTTTTTT,CASILRTNTGELFF,TRBV6-1,-,TRBJ2-2,many
TGTGCCAGCAGTAACAGGGATCATGGCTACACCTTC,CASSNRDHGYTF,TRBV12-3/TRBV12-4,-,TRBJ1-2,-
TGTGCCAGCAGGGCAGGGGGCGGGTCTGGTTCCACAGATACGCAGTATTTT,CASRAGGGSGSTDTQYF,TRBV9,TRBD1,TRBJ2-3,many
TGTGCCAGCAGCGTAGAGGGCCGGCAGGGCTGGACCGGGGAGCTGTTTTTT,CASSVEGRQGWTGELFF,TRBV9,-,TRBJ2-2,-
TGTGCCATCAGTGAGCGTAGCTCCTACAATGAGCAGTTCTTC,CAISERSSYNEQFF,TRBV10-3,-,TRBJ2-1,few
TGTGCCAGCAGTATAATACAGGGGCAGCCCCAGCATTTT,CASSIIQGQPQHF,TRBV2,TRBD1,TRBJ1-5,many
TGTGCCAGCAGCCCGACAGAGCAAACTGAGGCTTTCTTT,CASSPTEQTEAFF,TRBV28,-,TRBJ1-1,many
TGTGCCAGTAGTAAGGGGCAGCAAGAGACCCAGTACTTC,CASSKGQQETQYF,TRBV19,-,TRBJ2-5,many
TGTGCCAGCAGTTTTGCCCCGGGACAGACGAACTCCTACGAGCAGTACTTC,CASSFAPGQTNSYEQYF,TRBV12-3/TRBV12-4,TRBD1,TRBJ2-7,few
TGCAGCGTTGAAGCCGGCCGGGGGCGCTTAAATACGCAGTATTTT,CSVEAGRGRLNTQYF,TRBV29-1,-,TRBJ2-3,-
TGTGCCTGGAGCCTCCTCGACACCGGGGAGCTGTTTTTT,CAWSLLDTGELFF,TRBV30,-,TRBJ2-2,many
TGTGCCAGCAGCTTAGCGGGAGGGGGAGTTAACTATGGCTACACCTTC,CASSLAGGGVNYGYTF,TRBV7-8,-,TRBJ1-2,few
TGTGCCAGCAGCTTAAGCAGGTCCGGGGAGCTGTTTTTT,CASSLSRSGELFF,TRBV7-2,-,TRBJ2-2,many
TGTGCCAGCAGAGCTAACTATGGCTACACCTTC,CASRANYGYTF,TRBV2,-,TRBJ1-2,many
TGCGCCAGCAGTGTGGGGACATTCGGAAACACCGGGGAGCTGTTTTTT,CASSVGTFGNTGELFF,TRBV10-1,-,TRBJ2-2,many